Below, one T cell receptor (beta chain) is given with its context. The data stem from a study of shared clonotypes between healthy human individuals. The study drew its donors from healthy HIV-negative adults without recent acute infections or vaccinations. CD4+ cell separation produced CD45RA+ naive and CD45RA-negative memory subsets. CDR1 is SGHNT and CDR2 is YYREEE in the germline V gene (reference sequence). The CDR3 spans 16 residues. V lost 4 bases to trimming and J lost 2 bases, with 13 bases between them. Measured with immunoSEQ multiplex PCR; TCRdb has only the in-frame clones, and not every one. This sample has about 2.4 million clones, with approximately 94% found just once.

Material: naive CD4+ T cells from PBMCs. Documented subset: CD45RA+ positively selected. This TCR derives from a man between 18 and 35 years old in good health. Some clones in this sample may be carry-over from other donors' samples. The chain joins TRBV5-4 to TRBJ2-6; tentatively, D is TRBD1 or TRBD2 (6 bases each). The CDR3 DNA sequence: TGTGCCAGCAGCCAAGAGGGGGAGGCTGGGGCCAACGTCCTGACTTTC. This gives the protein CASSQEGEAGANVLTF.